The 21 T cell receptor beta chains below were found in one sample sequenced in a study of T cells after yellow fever vaccination. TCRdb reanalysed the 5' RACE reads using MiXCR and keeps one entry per CDR3 protein. The table lists roughly 85,000 distinct CDR3 sequences, about an eighth of them singletons. Here the sequenced sample was CD8+ T cells not binding an NS4B(214-222) dextramer, sorted from PBMCs, taken about 20 days after the first yellow fever vaccination. The receptor source for this set is a man in his late teens or twenties who received the YFV17D yellow fever vaccine.

This clonotype was seen only a few times. This rearrangement joins TRBV29-1 to TRBJ2-5; D possibly uses TRBD1 or TRBD2 (5 bases each). Germline V gene lookup returns CDR1 SQVTM and CDR2 ANQGSEA. V shed 4 bases and J shed 4 bases, with 16 bases lying between them. This CDR3 region has 14 residues. The CDR3 sequence is CSVVPQGRGETQYF. CDR3 in DNA: TGCAGCGTTGTGCCCCAGGGCCGGGGAGAGACCCAGTACTTC.

The V and J genes are TRBV20-1 and TRBJ2-1, with 9 nucleotides matching TRBD2. V was pared by 6 bases and J by 7 bases, with 16 bases of the junction left unmatched. The CDR3 totals 16 residues. CDR1 and CDR2 (germline): DFQATT, SNEGSKA (reference sequence). CDR3 nucleotides: TGCAGTGCCCCCTCTCCCGAGCGGGGGGTGAGGAATGAGCAGTTCTTC. It yields the protein CSAPSPERGVRNEQFF.

The sample holds a few counts of this clonotype. V gene TRBV7-9 combines with J gene TRBJ2-7; D may match TRBD1 or TRBD2 (5 bases each). The V end was cut by 5 bases, the J end by 3 bases, with 17 bases between. The CDR3 extends over 15 amino acids. The germline CDR1 and CDR2 sequences are SEHNR and FQNEAQ (reference sequence). The CDR3 nucleotides read TGTGCCAGCAGCACTTCTCAGGGACCCAGCTACGAGCAGTACGTC. Translation gives CASSTSQGPSYEQYV.

The rearrangement links TRBV4-1 to TRBJ1-6, with a possible D match to TRBD1 (5 bases). This CDR3 is built from 15 residues. Germline V lookup: CDR1 MGHRA, CDR2 YSYEKL. The ends were cut back, 1 base at V and 12 bases at J, with 16 bases in the middle. CDR3: CASSQGGQGGKPLHF. CDR3 nucleotides: TGCGCCAGCAGCCAAGGCGGGCAGGGCGGGAAACCCCTCCACTTT.

This chain joins TRBV15 and TRBJ2-5, with 10 bases matching TRBD1. This CDR3 has 16 residues. The V and J ends lost 4 bases and 2 bases, in that order; junction bases with no gene match: 7. Per the germline V gene, CDR1 is LNHNV and CDR2 is YYDKDF (reference sequence). In DNA, the CDR3 is TGTGCCACCAGCACCTTCCCGGGACAGGGGCAAGAGACCCAGTACTTC. It encodes CATSTFPGQGQETQYF.

The V and J genes are TRBV5-6 and TRBJ2-4; D is ambiguous. This CDR3 contains 19 residues. V was clipped by 1 base and J by 0 bases, with 20 bases between them. The V gene's germline CDR1 is SGHDT and CDR2 YYEEEE. The CDR3, as DNA: TGTGCCAGCAGCTTGTCGCCCTTTCACATACCCATAGCCAAAAACATTCAGTACTTC. Its protein product is CASSLSPFHIPIAKNIQYF.

This clonotype was counted between two and nine times. The V call is TRBV7-8, the J call TRBJ2-7; tentatively, D is TRBD1 or TRBD2 (7 bases each). V was pared by 1 base and J by 3 bases, with 13 bases between. The germline V gene has CDR1 SGHVS and CDR2 FQNEAQ. The CDR3 extends over 15 amino acids. For the CDR3, the DNA is TGTGCCAGCAGCTTAGGGGGGGGACAGAACTACGAGCAGTACTTC. It yields the protein CASSLGGGQNYEQYF.

This clonotype was counted only a few times. The CDR3: CASSQSVPGQAINTEAFF. CDR3 sequence (DNA): TGCGCCAGCAGCCAATCCGTCCCCGGACAGGCGATTAACACTGAAGCTTTCTTT. The chain combines TRBV4-1 with TRBJ1-1; 7 bases line up with TRBD1. Germline CDR1 MGHRA, CDR2 YSYEKL. This CDR3 spans 18 amino acids. The J segment lost 2 bases and the V segment lost 2 bases, leaving 14 bases of the junction unmatched.

The chain uses TRBV7-7 and TRBJ2-1; 12 nucleotides align to TRBD2. Germline lookup yields CDR1 SSHAT and CDR2 FNYEAQ (reference sequence). This CDR3 contains 18 residues. V trimming: 5 bases; J trimming: 4 bases; junction bases outside the gene matches: 12. The CDR3 DNA sequence: TGTGCCAGCAGCCTTACCTTCAAGACTAGCGGGGGTTACAATGAGCAGTTCTTC. Translating it yields CASSLTFKTSGGYNEQFF.

Many counts were recorded for this clonotype. J is TRBJ2-7 and V is TRBV5-4; D remains ambiguous. The CDR3 sequence is 12 residues long. CDR1 SGHNT and CDR2 YYREEE come from the germline V gene (reference sequence). V was cut by 0 bases and J by 2 bases, with 3 bases left in between. The CDR3 DNA reads TGTGCCAGCAGCTTGGGGACCTACGAGCAGTACTTC. This gives the protein CASSLGTYEQYF.

The gene calls are TRBV25-1 and TRBJ2-7; tentative D call: TRBD1 (5 bases). The germline V gene encodes CDR1 MGHDK and CDR2 SYGVNS. This CDR3 region has 13 residues. Trimming took 7 bases from V and 4 from J, leaving 14 bases between them. CDR3 DNA: TGTGCCAGCAAGGAATCCGACAGTTACGAGCAGTACTTC. Residues: CASKESDSYEQYF.

This clonotype has only a few counts. The CDR3 DNA sequence: TGCGCCAGCAGCGGAGGGACAGCTGGGGCCAACGTCCTGACTTTC. Translated: CASSGGTAGANVLTF. The rearrangement links TRBV4-1 to TRBJ2-6, with D possibly TRBD1 on 7 matching bases. This CDR3 spans 15 amino acids. Trimming stripped 5 bases from V and 2 bases from J, with 10 bases between. Germline CDR1 is MGHRA and CDR2 is YSYEKL.

At least ten counts were recorded for this clonotype. The chain recombines TRBV10-3 with TRBJ2-7; D is unresolved. The CDR3 is made up of 14 amino acids. Germline V CDR1 and CDR2: ENHRY, SYGVKD. V shed 0 bases and J shed 5 bases, with 11 bases lying between them. The CDR3 loop is CAISESIIEHEQYF. For the CDR3, the DNA is TGTGCCATCAGTGAGTCGATCATTGAACACGAGCAGTACTTC.

This clonotype was observed a few times. This sequence joins TRBV6-2 or TRBV6-3 and TRBJ2-7, with D possibly matching TRBD2 (7 bases). The germline V gene encodes CDR1 MNHEY and CDR2 SVGEGT. The V end was cut by 7 bases, the J end by 3 bases, with 25 bases between. The CDR3 length is 17 residues. CDR3 nucleotides: TGTGCCAGCACCCACCCCGGGGGTTCCGGGGGGCACTACGAGCAGTACTTC. It encodes CASTHPGGSGGHYEQYF.

The gene calls are TRBV6-2 or TRBV6-3 and TRBJ2-6; D gene uncertain. CDR1 MNHEY and CDR2 SVGEGT come from the germline V gene. The CDR3 loop spans 16 amino acids. V was pared by 5 bases and J by 0 bases, with 11 bases between. The CDR3 DNA sequence: TGTGCCAGCAGTCTCGAGTGGGCCTCTGGGGCCAACGTCCTGACTTTC. Translation gives CASSLEWASGANVLTF.

This chain links TRBV25-1 with TRBJ1-2; no firm D call. The germline CDR1 and CDR2 sequences are MGHDK and SYGVNS. This CDR3 region has 14 residues. Trimming shortened V by 3 bases and J by 8 bases, and 16 bases separated the two germline ends. In DNA form, the CDR3 reads TGTGCCAGCAGTGATATATCTGAGAGTAGAGGCTACACCTTC. This sequence encodes CASSDISESRGYTF.

The chain couples TRBV11-2 to TRBJ1-2, with D hard to call. Germline CDR1 reads SGHAT; CDR2 reads FQNNGV. The CDR3 length is 15 residues. Trimming left V 0 bases short and J 7 bases short, with 15 bases between. CDR3 sequence: CASSLDPGGGRGYTF. CDR3 DNA: TGTGCCAGCAGCTTAGATCCAGGAGGAGGCCGTGGCTACACCTTC.

This clonotype has just a few counts. The rearrangement uses TRBV30 and TRBJ2-1; tentative D call: TRBD1 (5 bases). CDR3 length equals 13 residues. Germline V CDR1 and CDR2: GTSNPN, SVGIG (reference sequence). The ends were cut back, 6 bases at V and 3 bases at J, with 12 bases in the middle. The CDR3 loop reads CACRQLNYNEQFF. Written as DNA, the CDR3 is TGTGCCTGCAGACAGCTGAACTACAATGAGCAGTTCTTC. Full variable domain (outside the CDR3, taken from reference TRBV30 and TRBJ2-1): SQTIHQWPATLVQPVGSPLSLECTVEGTSNPNLYWYRQAAGRGLQLLFYSVGIGQISSEVPQNLSASRPQDRQFILSSKKLLLSDSGFYLCACRQLNYNEQFFGPGTRLTVL.

As DNA, the CDR3 is TGTGCCAGCAGCTTAGGAGGGGCGCACCTCCCAGGGACCCAGTACTTC. Its protein product is CASSLGGAHLPGTQYF. The chain joins TRBV11-2 to TRBJ2-5, with D perhaps given as TRBD1 or TRBD2 (5 bases each). Looked up from germline, CDR1 is SGHAT and CDR2 is FQNNGV. The CDR3 contains 16 residues. V shed 1 base and J shed 7 bases, with 19 bases lying between them.

The sample holds a few counts of this clonotype. This chain connects TRBV11-2 to TRBJ2-1; 8 bases are a match to TRBD2. This CDR3 has 14 amino acids. The J segment lost 7 bases and the V segment lost 5 bases, leaving 7 bases of the junction unmatched. From germline, CDR1 is SGHAT and CDR2 FQNNGV. CDR3 sequence (DNA): TGTGCCAGCAGCAGGGGCGGGGGGACGAATGAGCAGTTCTTC. Its protein product is CASSRGGGTNEQFF.

This clonotype has just a few counts. The chain employs TRBV15 and TRBJ2-3; no clear D gene. The CDR3 length is 14 residues. Per germline, CDR1 LNHNV and CDR2 YYDKDF (reference sequence). Trimming removed 0 bases at V and 3 bases at J, with 7 bases between. The CDR3 DNA follows: TGTGCCACCAGCAGAGAAACAGTTACAGATACGCAGTATTTT. Encoded protein: CATSRETVTDTQYF.